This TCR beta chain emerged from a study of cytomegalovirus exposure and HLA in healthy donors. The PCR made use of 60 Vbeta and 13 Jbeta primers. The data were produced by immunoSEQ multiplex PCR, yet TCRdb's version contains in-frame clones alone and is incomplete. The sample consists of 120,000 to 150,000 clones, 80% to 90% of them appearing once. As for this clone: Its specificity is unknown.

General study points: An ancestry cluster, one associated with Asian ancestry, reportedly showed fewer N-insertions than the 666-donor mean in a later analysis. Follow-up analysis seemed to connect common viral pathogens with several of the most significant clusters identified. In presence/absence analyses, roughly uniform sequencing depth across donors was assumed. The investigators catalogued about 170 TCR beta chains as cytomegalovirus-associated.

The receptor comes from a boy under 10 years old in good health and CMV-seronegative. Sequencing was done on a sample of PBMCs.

This chain's CDR3 is CASSIGPIRQGQNTEAFF. The CDR3 nucleotides read TGTGCCAGTAGTATAGGGCCTATTCGACAGGGCCAGAACACTGAAGCTTTCTTT. The J gene is TRBJ1-1, the V gene TRBV19; 7 nucleotides match TRBD1. Germline trimming cut 1 base from V and 1 base from J; bases unmatched to any gene: 12. The CDR3 length is 18 residues. CDR1 LNHDA and CDR2 SQIVND come from the germline V gene (reference sequence).